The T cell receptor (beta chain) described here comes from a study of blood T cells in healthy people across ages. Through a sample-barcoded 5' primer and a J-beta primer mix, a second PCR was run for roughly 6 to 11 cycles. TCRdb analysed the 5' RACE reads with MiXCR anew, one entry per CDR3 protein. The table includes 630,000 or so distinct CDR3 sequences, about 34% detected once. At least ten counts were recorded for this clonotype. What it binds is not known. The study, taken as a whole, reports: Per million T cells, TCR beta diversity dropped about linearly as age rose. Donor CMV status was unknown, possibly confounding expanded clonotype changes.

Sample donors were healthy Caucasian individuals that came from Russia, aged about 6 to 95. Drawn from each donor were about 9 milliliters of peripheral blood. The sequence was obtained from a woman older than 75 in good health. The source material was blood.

The CDR3 region is CASSPGGFSGYTF. Here the CDR3 DNA reads TGTGCCAGCTCACCAGGGGGCTTCAGTGGCTACACCTTC. The V call is TRBV18, the J call TRBJ1-2; possibly TRBD1 for D (6 bases). CDR3 length: 13 amino acids. The germline gives CDR1 KGHSH, CDR2 LQKENI. Trimming removed 2 bases from V and 7 bases from J, with 11 bases in between.